The source of this T cell receptor beta chain is a study of T cell changes during pregnancy in multiple sclerosis. The CDR3 sequence is 14 residues long. Trimming left V 6 bases short and J 6 bases short, with 14 bases between. Germline V gives CDR1 MNHEY, CDR2 SMNVEV (reference sequence). The data were produced by immunoSEQ multiplex PCR, yet TCRdb's version contains in-frame clones alone and is incomplete. The repertoire holds 40,000 to 60,000 clones, with roughly 94% as singletons. The chain carries TRBV27 and TRBJ2-2; D is unresolved. The receptor was derived from a female donor with multiple sclerosis, enrolled in a pregnancy study. This sample comprised CD8+ T cells from peripheral blood mononuclear cells, obtained before pregnancy. DNA for the CDR3: TGTGCCAGCAGCCAACTGCGTGCTGCCGGGGAGCTGTTTTTT. This codes for CASSQLRAAGELFF.